A selection of T cell receptor beta chains follows, all from one sample in a study of blood T cell repertoires in COVID-19. Measured with immunoSEQ multiplex PCR; TCRdb has only the in-frame clones, and not every one. The repertoire has a few hundred thousand clones, 85% of them found once; the top ten carry approximately 3.7%. The sequenced material came from peripheral blood. The receptors shown here come from a woman under 30 with acute or convalescent COVID-19. Both conserved end residues are part of each CDR3. A D gene is named only where the DNA matches it firmly. Clone size is stated in some rows and not others, as once, few, many or a class when expanded.

j_call: TRBJ1-5
d_call: .
clone_size: .
v_call: TRBV28
cdr3_nt: TGTGCCAGCATCAGGGAGGGTCAGCCCCAGCATTTT
cdr3_aa: CASIREGQPQHF

j_call: TRBJ2-5
d_call: TRBD2
clone_size: .
v_call: TRBV9
cdr3_nt: TGTGCCAGCTCCCCGGGGGGGGCTGAGACCCAGTACTTC
cdr3_aa: CASSPGGAETQYF

j_call: TRBJ2-5
d_call: .
clone_size: .
v_call: TRBV4-1
cdr3_nt: TGCGCCAGCAGCCAAGTATCTCAGGCGAGGGGGGGGACCCAGTACTTC
cdr3_aa: CASSQVSQARGGTQYF

j_call: TRBJ1-3
d_call: TRBD1
clone_size: few
v_call: TRBV5-8
cdr3_nt: TGTGCCAGCAGCAGACCAAACCTAGGGACAGGGAGTGGAAACACCATATATTTT
cdr3_aa: CASSRPNLGTGSGNTIYF

j_call: TRBJ2-3
d_call: .
clone_size: .
v_call: TRBV2
cdr3_nt: TGTGCCAGCAGGGGCCCACTAGTCTCAGATACGCAGTATTTT
cdr3_aa: CASRGPLVSDTQYF

j_call: TRBJ1-6
d_call: .
clone_size: .
v_call: TRBV4-1
cdr3_nt: TGCGCCAGCAGCCAAGCCAGGAATTCACCCCTCCACTTT
cdr3_aa: CASSQARNSPLHF

j_call: TRBJ1-6
d_call: .
clone_size: .
v_call: TRBV4-1
cdr3_nt: TGCGCCAGCAGCCAAGCTCGGGATTCACCCCTCCACTTT
cdr3_aa: CASSQARDSPLHF

j_call: TRBJ1-3
d_call: .
clone_size: .
v_call: TRBV7-9
cdr3_nt: TGTGCCAGCAGCCCTAGTCGGGGGTCAACTGGAAACACCATATATTTT
cdr3_aa: CASSPSRGSTGNTIYF

j_call: TRBJ1-3
d_call: .
clone_size: few
v_call: TRBV6-5
cdr3_nt: TGTGCCAGCAGTTCGGGACGAACAGGGACTGGAAACACCATATATTTT
cdr3_aa: CASSSGRTGTGNTIYF

j_call: TRBJ2-2
d_call: .
clone_size: .
v_call: TRBV6-6
cdr3_nt: TGTGCCAGCAGTTACGCGCGGGGCGGACTGAGCGGGGAGCTGTTTTTT
cdr3_aa: CASSYARGGLSGELFF

j_call: TRBJ2-1
d_call: TRBD2
clone_size: .
v_call: TRBV7-9
cdr3_nt: TGTGCCAGCAGCCCCCTAGCGGGGGACACCGAAACCTACAATGAGCAGTTCTTC
cdr3_aa: CASSPLAGDTETYNEQFF

j_call: TRBJ1-5
d_call: .
clone_size: .
v_call: TRBV6-1
cdr3_nt: TGTGCCAGCAGTGAACAGGCAGCGGGTCAGCCCCAGCATTTT
cdr3_aa: CASSEQAAGQPQHF

j_call: TRBJ1-2
d_call: .
clone_size: .
v_call: TRBV2
cdr3_nt: TGTGCCAGCAACAGGGACGGGCCCAACTATGGCTACACCTTC
cdr3_aa: CASNRDGPNYGYTF

j_call: TRBJ1-5
d_call: TRBD1
clone_size: .
v_call: TRBV2
cdr3_nt: TGTGCCAGCAGTTGGGACAGCAAACAGCCCCAGCATTTT
cdr3_aa: CASSWDSKQPQHF

j_call: TRBJ2-1
d_call: .
clone_size: .
v_call: TRBV28
cdr3_nt: TGTGCCAGCAGCTCCCTGGCGGAGATCTACAATGAGCAGTTCTTC
cdr3_aa: CASSSLAEIYNEQFF

j_call: TRBJ1-3
d_call: .
clone_size: .
v_call: TRBV2
cdr3_nt: TGTGCCAGCAGTGACGAGGCCTACTCTGGAAACACCATATATTTT
cdr3_aa: CASSDEAYSGNTIYF

j_call: TRBJ1-4
d_call: .
clone_size: .
v_call: TRBV2
cdr3_nt: TGTGCCAGCAGCGAACAGGGTACCAATGAAAAACTGTTTTTT
cdr3_aa: CASSEQGTNEKLFF

j_call: TRBJ1-6
d_call: .
clone_size: few
v_call: TRBV5-8
cdr3_nt: TGTGCCAGCAGCAAAGAACAGGTTTATAATTCACCCCTCCACTTT
cdr3_aa: CASSKEQVYNSPLHF

j_call: TRBJ1-2
d_call: .
clone_size: once
v_call: TRBV30
cdr3_nt: TGTGCCTGGAGTGTTACAGACTACGCTGGCTACACCTTC
cdr3_aa: CAWSVTDYAGYTF

j_call: TRBJ1-4
d_call: .
clone_size: .
v_call: TRBV7-9
cdr3_nt: TGTGCCAGCAGCTTACCGGGAACTAATGAAAAACTGTTTTTT
cdr3_aa: CASSLPGTNEKLFF

j_call: TRBJ2-7
d_call: TRBD1
clone_size: .
v_call: TRBV7-9
cdr3_nt: TGTGCCAGCAGCAAAGGGGACAGGGTCTACGAGCAGTACTTC
cdr3_aa: CASSKGDRVYEQYF

j_call: TRBJ1-3
d_call: .
clone_size: .
v_call: TRBV12-5
cdr3_nt: TGTGCTAGTGGTCTAGACTCTGGAAACACCATATATTTT
cdr3_aa: CASGLDSGNTIYF

j_call: TRBJ1-1
d_call: .
clone_size: .
v_call: TRBV19
cdr3_nt: TGTGCCAGTAGTATTGACTCGTGGGTAGCTTTCTTT
cdr3_aa: CASSIDSWVAFF

j_call: TRBJ2-7
d_call: .
clone_size: few
v_call: TRBV7-9
cdr3_nt: TGTGCCAGCAGCTTCCTTCAGGGGATTAGCTACGAGCAGTACTTC
cdr3_aa: CASSFLQGISYEQYF

j_call: TRBJ2-3
d_call: TRBD1
clone_size: .
v_call: TRBV5-1
cdr3_nt: TGCGCCAGCAGGTTAAGACAGGGGGGCGATAGCACAGATACGCAGTATTTT
cdr3_aa: CASRLRQGGDSTDTQYF

j_call: TRBJ1-6
d_call: .
clone_size: once
v_call: TRBV7-8
cdr3_nt: TGTGCCAGCAGCTTAAGAACAGGGCGAAATTCACCCCTCCACTTT
cdr3_aa: CASSLRTGRNSPLHF

j_call: TRBJ1-4
d_call: TRBD1
clone_size: .
v_call: TRBV19
cdr3_nt: TGTGCCAGTAGTCTGACAGGGACTAATGAAAAACTGTTTTTT
cdr3_aa: CASSLTGTNEKLFF

j_call: TRBJ1-1
d_call: .
clone_size: .
v_call: TRBV5-1
cdr3_nt: TGCGCCAGCAGCTTGACCGGACTAAACACTGAAGCTTTCTTT
cdr3_aa: CASSLTGLNTEAFF

j_call: TRBJ1-2
d_call: .
clone_size: .
v_call: TRBV6-5
cdr3_nt: TGTGCCAGCAGGGGTCAAGGGGTTTCATGGGGCTACACCTTC
cdr3_aa: CASRGQGVSWGYTF

j_call: TRBJ2-3
d_call: .
clone_size: .
v_call: TRBV19
cdr3_nt: TGTGCCAGTAGTATTGGGGCGGGGGCCATGAGCACAGATACGCAGTATTTT
cdr3_aa: CASSIGAGAMSTDTQYF

j_call: TRBJ2-1
d_call: .
clone_size: once
v_call: TRBV7-8
cdr3_nt: TGTGCCAGCAGCTTATTCCCGACTAGTCCAAGCTCCTACAATGAGCAGTTCTTC
cdr3_aa: CASSLFPTSPSSYNEQFF

j_call: TRBJ2-1
d_call: .
clone_size: .
v_call: TRBV19
cdr3_nt: TGTGCCAGTAGGGTTGGGGCTAGCGCTTTAATGCCGAGCTCCTACAATGAGCAGTTCTTC
cdr3_aa: CASRVGASALMPSSYNEQFF

j_call: TRBJ2-7
d_call: TRBD2
clone_size: .
v_call: TRBV28
cdr3_nt: TGTGCCAGCAGTTTTCGAAGCGGGAGTGACGAGCAGTACTTC
cdr3_aa: CASSFRSGSDEQYF

j_call: TRBJ1-1
d_call: .
clone_size: .
v_call: TRBV13
cdr3_nt: TGTGCCAGCAGCCTACGGGTCGGAATGAACACTGAAGCTTTCTTT
cdr3_aa: CASSLRVGMNTEAFF

j_call: TRBJ1-5
d_call: .
clone_size: .
v_call: TRBV6-5
cdr3_nt: TGTGCCAGCAGCCAGCGGGGCAATCAGCCCCAGCATTTT
cdr3_aa: CASSQRGNQPQHF

j_call: TRBJ2-5
d_call: .
clone_size: .
v_call: TRBV14
cdr3_nt: TGTGCCAGCAGCCAAGATCCTAGAGGGGAGACCCAGTACTTC
cdr3_aa: CASSQDPRGETQYF

j_call: TRBJ1-2
d_call: .
clone_size: .
v_call: TRBV6-5
cdr3_nt: TGTGCCAGCAGTTACACCGGGACATACTCTGACGGCTACACCTTC
cdr3_aa: CASSYTGTYSDGYTF

j_call: TRBJ1-6
d_call: .
clone_size: .
v_call: TRBV5-1
cdr3_nt: TGCGCCAGCAGCCCGACAGTTCTCTCCTATAATTCACCCCTCCACTTT
cdr3_aa: CASSPTVLSYNSPLHF